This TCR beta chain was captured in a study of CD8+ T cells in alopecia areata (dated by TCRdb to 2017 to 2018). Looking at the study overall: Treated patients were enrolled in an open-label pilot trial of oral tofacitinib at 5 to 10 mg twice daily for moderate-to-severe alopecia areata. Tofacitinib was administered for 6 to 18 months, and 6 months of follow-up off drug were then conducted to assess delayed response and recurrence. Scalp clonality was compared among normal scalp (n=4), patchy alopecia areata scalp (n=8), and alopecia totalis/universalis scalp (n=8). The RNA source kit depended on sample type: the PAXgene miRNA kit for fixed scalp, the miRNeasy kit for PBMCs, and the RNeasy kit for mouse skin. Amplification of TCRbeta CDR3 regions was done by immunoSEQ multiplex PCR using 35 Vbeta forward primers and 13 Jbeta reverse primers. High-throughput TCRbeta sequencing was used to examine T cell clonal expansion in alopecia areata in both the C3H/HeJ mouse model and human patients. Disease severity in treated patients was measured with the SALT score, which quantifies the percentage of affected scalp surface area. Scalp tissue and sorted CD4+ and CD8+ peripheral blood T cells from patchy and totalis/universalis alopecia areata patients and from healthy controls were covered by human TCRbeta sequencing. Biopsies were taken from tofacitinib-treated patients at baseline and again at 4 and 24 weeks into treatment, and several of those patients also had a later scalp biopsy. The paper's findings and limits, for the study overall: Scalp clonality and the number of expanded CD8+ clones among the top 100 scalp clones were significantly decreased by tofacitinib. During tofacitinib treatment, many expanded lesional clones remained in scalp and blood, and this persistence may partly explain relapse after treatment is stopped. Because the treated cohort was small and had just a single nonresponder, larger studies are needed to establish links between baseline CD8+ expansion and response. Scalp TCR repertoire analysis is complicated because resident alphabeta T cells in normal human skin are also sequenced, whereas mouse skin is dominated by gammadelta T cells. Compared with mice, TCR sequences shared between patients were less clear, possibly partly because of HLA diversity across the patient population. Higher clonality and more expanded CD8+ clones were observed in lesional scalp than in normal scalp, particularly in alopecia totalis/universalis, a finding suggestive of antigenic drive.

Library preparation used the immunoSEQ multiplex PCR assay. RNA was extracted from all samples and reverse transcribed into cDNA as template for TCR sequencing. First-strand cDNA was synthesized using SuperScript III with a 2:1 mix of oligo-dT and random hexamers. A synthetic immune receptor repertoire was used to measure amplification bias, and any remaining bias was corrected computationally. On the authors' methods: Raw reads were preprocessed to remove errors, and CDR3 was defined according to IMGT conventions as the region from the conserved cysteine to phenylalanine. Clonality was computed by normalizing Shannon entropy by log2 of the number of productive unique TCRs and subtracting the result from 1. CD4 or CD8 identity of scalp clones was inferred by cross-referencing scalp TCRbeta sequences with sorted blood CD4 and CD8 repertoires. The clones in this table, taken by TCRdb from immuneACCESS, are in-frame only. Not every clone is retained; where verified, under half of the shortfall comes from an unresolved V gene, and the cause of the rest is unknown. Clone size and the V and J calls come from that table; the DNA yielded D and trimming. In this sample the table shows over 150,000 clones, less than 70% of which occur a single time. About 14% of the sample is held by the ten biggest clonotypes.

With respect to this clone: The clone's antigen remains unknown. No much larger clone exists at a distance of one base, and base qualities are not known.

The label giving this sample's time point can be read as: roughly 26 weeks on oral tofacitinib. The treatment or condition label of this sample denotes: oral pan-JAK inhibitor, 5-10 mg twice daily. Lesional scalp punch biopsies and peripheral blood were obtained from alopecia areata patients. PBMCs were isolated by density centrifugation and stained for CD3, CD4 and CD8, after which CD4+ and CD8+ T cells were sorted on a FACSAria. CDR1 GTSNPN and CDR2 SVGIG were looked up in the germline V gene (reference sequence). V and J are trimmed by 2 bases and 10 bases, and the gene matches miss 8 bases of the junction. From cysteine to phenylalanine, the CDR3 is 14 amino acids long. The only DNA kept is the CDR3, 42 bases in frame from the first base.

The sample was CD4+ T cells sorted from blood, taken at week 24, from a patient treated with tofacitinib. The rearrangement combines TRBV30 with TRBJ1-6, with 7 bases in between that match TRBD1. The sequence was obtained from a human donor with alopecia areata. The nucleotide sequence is TGTGCCTGGAGTTGGGACAGCTTAGTCTCACCCCTCCACTTT. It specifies CAWSWDSLVSPLHF.